One sample yielded the 18 T cell receptor beta chains listed below, sequenced in a study of T cell responses to AZD1222 COVID-19 vaccine. Using immunoSEQ multiplex PCR, the repertoire was profiled, and TCRdb retains in-frame clones only, with some absent. The repertoire holds approximately 42,000 clones, with roughly 88% as singletons. Source: peripheral blood, taken 28 days after the second AZD1222 dose. All receptors come from an adult who received the AZD1222 COVID-19 vaccine.

This clone appeared once. The genes are TRBV21-1 and TRBJ2-1; TRBD1 is the table's D call, not checked against the DNA. TRBV21-1 counts as a pseudogene. The CDR3 sequence is 16 residues long. The CDR3 coding sequence is TGTGCCAGCAGCAAAGCGGGAAGGACAGACAACAATGAGCAGTTCTTC. As protein: CASSKAGRTDNNEQFF.

Concerning this clone itself: One junction end does not reproduce the germline sequence, and a read error may be involved. The chain uses TRBV7-9 and TRBJ2-1; D remains ambiguous. The germline CDR1 and CDR2 sequences are SEHNR and FQNEAQ (reference sequence). This CDR3 is built from 12 residues. Here the CDR3 reads CASSLDNLVQFF. In DNA, the CDR3 is TGTGCCAGCAGTTTAGATAACCTAGTACAGTTCTTC.

The chain is built from TRBV6-5 and TRBJ1-5; 8 bases align to TRBD1. The CDR3 spans 13 residues. From germline, CDR1 is MNHEY and CDR2 SVGAGI. With 6 bases clipped from V and 6 bases from J, the junction kept 4 bases outside the gene matches. The CDR3 region has the DNA TGTGCCAGCAGCTTGGACAGGGTTCAGCCCCAGCATTTT. Translation gives CASSLDRVQPQHF.

This chain connects TRBV6-5 to TRBJ2-1; D gene uncertain. V gave up 0 bases and J gave up 3 bases, with 6 bases separating them. In germline, CDR1 is MNHEY, CDR2 SVGAGI. The CDR3 has 14 residues. CDR3 DNA sequence: TGTGCCAGCAGTTACTCCCAGGTCTACAATGAGCAGTTCTTC. It is translated as CASSYSQVYNEQFF.

V and J are TRBV5-1 and TRBJ2-7, with D perhaps being TRBD1 or TRBD2 (5 bases each). Trimming took 0 bases from V and 3 from J, leaving 10 bases between them. CDR1 is SGHRS and CDR2 is YFSETQ in the germline V gene. There are 14 residues in the CDR3. The CDR3 DNA reads TGCGCCAGCAGCTTGGGGGACCGAAACTACGAGCAGTACTTC. It codes for CASSLGDRNYEQYF.

This chain connects TRBV13 to TRBJ1-1, with TRBD1 as a possible D gene (5 bases). The CDR3 contains 15 residues. Germline V gives CDR1 PRHDT, CDR2 FYEKMQ (reference sequence). Trimming shortened V by 0 bases and J by 0 bases, and 8 bases separated the two germline ends. The CDR3 sequence: CASSLGARVNTEAFF. DNA of the CDR3: TGTGCCAGCAGCTTAGGAGCCAGGGTGAACACTGAAGCTTTCTTT.

This rearrangement joins TRBV9 to TRBJ1-3, with D uncertain. Germline V lookup: CDR1 SGDLS, CDR2 YYNGEE. The CDR3 spans 15 residues. The V end was cut by 4 bases, the J end by 5 bases, with 16 bases between. CDR3: CASSTGGVVRNTIYF. The CDR3 coding sequence is TGTGCCAGCAGCACGGGTGGGGTGGTCCGAAACACCATATATTTT.

This clone has only a few counts. This sequence joins TRBV9 and TRBJ2-7; TRBD2 is a possible D gene (5 bases). The V end was cut by 0 bases, the J end by 3 bases, with 16 bases between. CDR3 length: 16 residues. Per germline, CDR1 SGDLS and CDR2 YYNGEE. The CDR3 region is CASSVERASMVYEQYF. CDR3 DNA sequence: TGTGCCAGCAGCGTAGAAAGGGCTAGCATGGTCTACGAGCAGTACTTC.

This chain uses TRBV7-8 with TRBJ2-7; D perhaps matches TRBD1 (6 bases). The V and J ends lost 4 bases and 7 bases respectively, with 20 bases between them. This CDR3 comprises 15 residues. The V gene's germline CDR1 is SGHVS and CDR2 FQNEAQ. Here the CDR3 reads CASSSSRQVHWEQYF. The CDR3 nucleotides are TGTGCCAGCAGCTCGTCCCGACAGGTACATTGGGAGCAGTACTTC.

The chain links TRBV4-1 to TRBJ2-4; TRBD2 matches at 9 bases. Germline CDR1 reads MGHRA; CDR2 reads YSYEKL. The CDR3 covers 16 residues. The CDR3 DNA reads TGCGCTTTCTCTGCGGGAGCGGGAGGATCTAAAAACATTCAGTACTTC. This encodes CAFSAGAGGSKNIQYF.

J is TRBJ2-7 and V is TRBV13; no definite D call. CDR3 size: 16 residues. CDR1 and CDR2 (germline): PRHDT, FYEKMQ (reference sequence). Trimming pared 5 bases from V and 4 bases from J, leaving 21 bases between. The CDR3 spells CASSPSMSNNLYEQYF. CDR3 DNA sequence: TGTGCCAGCAGCCCAAGTATGAGCAACAACCTTTACGAGCAGTACTTC.

This chain connects TRBV7-2 to TRBJ2-1; D gene ambiguous. Germline CDR1 and CDR2: SGHTA and FQGNSA. The CDR3 runs 13 residues. V dropped 5 bases and J dropped 6 bases, with 11 bases sitting between them. The DNA of the CDR3 is TGTGCCAGCAGCATGGGCCCTGTCAATGAGCAGTTCTTC. It translates to CASSMGPVNEQFF. The complete variable domain, with remaining parts taken from reference TRBV7-2 and TRBJ2-1, reads GAGVSQSPSNKVTEKGKDVELRCDPISGHTALYWYRQSLGQGLEFLIYFQGNSAPDKSGLPSDRFSAERTGGSVSTLTIQRTQQEDSAVYLCASSMGPVNEQFFGPGTRLTVL.

This clone has just one count. V and J are TRBV2 and TRBJ1-2; no clear D. Germline V CDR1 and CDR2: SNHLY, FYNNEI. V was pared by 4 bases and J by 1 base, with 4 bases between. CDR3 length: 12 amino acids. DNA of the CDR3: TGTGCCAGCAGTGCAATTAACTATGGCTACACCTTC. This gives the protein CASSAINYGYTF.

The chain uses TRBV21-1 and TRBJ2-4; the D segment call TRBD2 is taken from the table without a DNA check. TRBV21-1 is a pseudogene locus. This CDR3 comprises 16 residues. CDR3 residues: CASSRPGELAKNIQYF. The CDR3 bases are TGTGCCAGCAGCCGACCCGGGGAACTAGCCAAAAACATTCAGTACTTC.

V gene TRBV27 combines with J gene TRBJ1-4; the D gene is possibly TRBD1 (6 bases). The germline gives CDR1 MNHEY, CDR2 SMNVEV (reference sequence). CDR3 length: 15 amino acids. Deletions cut 1 base from V and 7 bases from J, with 13 bases between. CDR3 bases: TGTGCCAGCAGTTTATTGGGGGGGCCTCGTGAAAAACTGTTTTTT. Translating gives CASSLLGGPREKLFF. The variable domain in full, completed from reference TRBV27 and TRBJ1-4, reads EAQVTQNPRYLITVTGKKLTVTCSQNMNHEYMSWYRQDPGLGLRQIYYSMNVEVTDKGDVPEGYKVSRKEKRNFPLILESPSPNQTSLYFCASSLLGGPREKLFFGSGTQLSVL.

The genes are TRBV18 and TRBJ2-1; 11 bases are a match to TRBD2. Germline assignment: CDR1 KGHSH and CDR2 LQKENI. This CDR3 is 21 amino acids long. Trimming cost V 0 bases and J 7 bases; bases outside gene matches: 20. DNA for the CDR3: TGTGCCAGCTCACCACCTGGGACAGCAACAACTAGCGGGAGTAGGAGGAATGAGCAGTTCTTC. This codes for CASSPPGTATTSGSRRNEQFF.

The rearrangement uses TRBV4-3 and TRBJ2-1; D is unclear. This CDR3 spans 13 amino acids. V shed 0 bases and J shed 6 bases, with 6 bases lying between them. Germline lookup yields CDR1 LGHNA and CDR2 YSLEER. CDR3 DNA sequence: TGCGCCAGCAGCCAAGATTGGGTCAATGAGCAGTTCTTC. It encodes CASSQDWVNEQFF.

The genes are TRBV7-9 and TRBJ1-1; D is ambiguous. This CDR3 has 13 residues. V was clipped by 5 bases and J by 3 bases, with 10 bases between them. In germline, CDR1 is SEHNR, CDR2 FQNEAQ (reference sequence). The CDR3 sequence is CASSPGPDTEAFF. The DNA for the CDR3 is TGTGCCAGCAGCCCCGGGCCGGACACTGAAGCTTTCTTT.